Each of the 14 T cell receptor beta chains below was sequenced from the same sample in a study of T cells in Graves' hyperthyroidism and ophthalmopathy. TCR beta CDR3 sequences were amplified from RNA transcripts. RT-PCR in the first round (using the HTBI primer set) targeted the TCR CDR3. MiXCR was run by TCRdb on the multiplex PCR reads, yielding one entry per CDR3 protein. The sample yields roughly 500,000 distinct CDR3 sequences, 15% to 20% seen once. Material: blood. These receptors all come from a woman aged 25-40 years with Graves' ophthalmopathy.

Ten or more counts support this clonotype. CDR3: CASSQDRRIHEQYF. DNA of the CDR3: TGCGCCAGCAGCCAAGATCGTAGGATCCACGAGCAGTACTTC. The chain has TRBV4-3 and TRBJ2-7; D uncertain. Germline CDR1 LGHNA, CDR2 YSLEER. Trimming removed 0 bases from V and 5 bases from J, with 11 bases in between. This CDR3 contains 14 residues.

This sequence joins TRBV6-4 and TRBJ2-1, with 8 bases lining up with TRBD2. With 4 bases clipped from V and 10 bases from J, the junction kept 6 bases outside the gene matches. This CDR3 is 13 amino acids long. The germline CDR1 and CDR2 sequences are MRHNA and SNTAGT. CDR3 in amino acids: CASSVGLAWEQFF. Written as DNA, the CDR3 is TGTGCCAGCAGTGTAGGACTAGCATGGGAGCAGTTCTTC.

This clonotype has a count of ten or more. The chain carries TRBV7-8 and TRBJ2-7, with D hard to call. Trimming pared 1 base from V and 6 bases from J, leaving 16 bases between. From germline, CDR1 is SGHVS and CDR2 FQNEAQ. The CDR3 length is 15 residues. CDR3 residues: CASSLVRVESSEQYF. CDR3 bases: TGTGCCAGCAGCTTAGTACGGGTTGAGTCCAGCGAGCAGTACTTC.

This clonotype was counted only a few times. The chain uses TRBV28 and TRBJ1-4; TRBD1 agrees at 8 bases. The germline CDR1 and CDR2 sequences are MDHEN and SYDVKM. The CDR3 contains 18 residues. V lost 6 bases, J lost 1 base, and 13 bases stayed unmatched. The CDR3 DNA reads as TGTGCCAGCAGCAATCAGGACAGGGTTAGGCAAACTAATGAAAAACTGTTTTTT. Protein: CASSNQDRVRQTNEKLFF.

The chain is built from TRBV6-2 or TRBV6-3 and TRBJ2-7; 9 nucleotides line up with TRBD2. Germline CDR1 is MNHEY and CDR2 is SVGEGT. This CDR3 spans 14 amino acids. J gave up 5 bases and V 6 bases, and 8 bases lay outside the gene matches. CDR3 loop: CASSKAGGSDEQYF. Written as DNA, the CDR3 is TGTGCCAGCAGCAAAGCGGGAGGAAGTGACGAGCAGTACTTC.

This clonotype was observed at least ten times. V usage is TRBV20-1 and J usage is TRBJ2-3, with D possibly TRBD1 on 5 matching bases. V lost 0 bases, J lost 5 bases, and 9 bases lay in between. The germline V gene encodes CDR1 DFQATT and CDR2 SNEGSKA (reference sequence). The CDR3 spans 13 residues. The CDR3 region is CSAREGAQDTQYF. DNA for the CDR3: TGCAGTGCTAGAGAAGGGGCGCAAGATACGCAGTATTTT.

Only a few counts were recorded for this clonotype. The rearrangement uses TRBV12-3 or TRBV12-4 and TRBJ2-2; 11 nucleotides agree with TRBD2. CDR3 length: 15 amino acids. V shed 6 bases, J shed 7 bases, and the junction held 7 bases outside the gene matches. The DNA for the CDR3 is TGTGCCAGCAGCGGGACTAGCGGAGATCACGGGGAGCTGTTTTTT. Amino acid sequence: CASSGTSGDHGELFF.

This clonotype was counted ten times or more. The CDR3 nucleotides are TGTGCCAGCAGTGACCGGGACGGGTCCTACAATGAGCAGTTCTTC. As protein: CASSDRDGSYNEQFF. The rearrangement joins TRBV12-3 or TRBV12-4 to TRBJ2-1; D tentatively fits TRBD1 or TRBD2 (5 bases each). This CDR3 is built from 15 residues. V dropped 5 bases and J dropped 1 base, with 12 bases sitting between them.

This clonotype was counted a few times. A junction end diverges from the germline sequence, so it may reflect a read error. The rearrangement links TRBV3-1 to TRBJ2-7; D is unresolved. The CDR3 spans 12 residues. The germline V gene has CDR1 LGHDT and CDR2 YNNKEL (reference sequence). For the CDR3, the DNA is TGTGCCAGCAGCCAGGGTTACTACGAGCAGCACTTC. Protein product: CASSQGYYEQHF.

This clonotype was seen ten or more times. The J gene is TRBJ2-5, the V gene TRBV11-2; D is perhaps TRBD2 (5 bases). V shed 5 bases and J shed 7 bases, with 14 bases lying between them. From germline, CDR1 is SGHAT and CDR2 FQNNGV. The CDR3 is 13 amino acids. The CDR3 DNA reads as TGTGCCAGCAGCGACTCACGCGCGGGGACCCAGTACTTC. Translation: CASSDSRAGTQYF.

This clonotype has a handful of counts. The chain links TRBV6-1 to TRBJ2-1; 8 bases fit TRBD1. This CDR3 comprises 14 residues. V dropped 8 bases and J dropped 2; count of bases not matched to a gene: 5. Germline CDR1 is MNHNS and CDR2 is SASEGT. The CDR3 loop reads CASVPTGAYNEQFF. The CDR3 DNA follows: TGTGCCAGCGTACCGACAGGGGCCTACAATGAGCAGTTCTTC.

In its sample, this clonotype was seen many times. This rearrangement joins TRBV28 to TRBJ2-1; 8 bases align to TRBD1. This CDR3 comprises 14 residues. V lost 8 bases to trimming and J lost 7 bases; unmatched junction nucleotides: 10. Germline V gene data show CDR1 as MDHEN and CDR2 as SYDVKM. The CDR3, as DNA: TGTGCCAGCGAGGCACAGGGGGTCGGGAATGAGCAGTTCTTC. As protein: CASEAQGVGNEQFF.

This clonotype was observed a handful of times. CDR3 sequence (DNA): TGTGCCAGCAGTGTACAGGGGGTCGGAGCCGACATTCAGTACTTC. Translating gives CASSVQGVGADIQYF. The chain links TRBV25-1 to TRBJ2-4, with TRBD1 matching over 8 bases. CDR3 length: 15 amino acids. CDR1 is MGHDK, CDR2 SYGVNS, per germline. Unmatched junction bases numbered 10, after V lost 4 bases and J lost 8 bases.

The V and J genes are TRBV20-1 and TRBJ2-4, with TRBD2 identical over 8 bases. This CDR3 contains 15 residues. Germline CDR1 DFQATT, CDR2 SNEGSKA (reference sequence). V shed 6 bases, J shed 6 bases, and the junction held 13 bases outside the gene matches. The CDR3 DNA is TGCAGTGCGAACGACGGAGGACTAGCAGGAAACATTCAGTACTTC. Protein: CSANDGGLAGNIQYF.